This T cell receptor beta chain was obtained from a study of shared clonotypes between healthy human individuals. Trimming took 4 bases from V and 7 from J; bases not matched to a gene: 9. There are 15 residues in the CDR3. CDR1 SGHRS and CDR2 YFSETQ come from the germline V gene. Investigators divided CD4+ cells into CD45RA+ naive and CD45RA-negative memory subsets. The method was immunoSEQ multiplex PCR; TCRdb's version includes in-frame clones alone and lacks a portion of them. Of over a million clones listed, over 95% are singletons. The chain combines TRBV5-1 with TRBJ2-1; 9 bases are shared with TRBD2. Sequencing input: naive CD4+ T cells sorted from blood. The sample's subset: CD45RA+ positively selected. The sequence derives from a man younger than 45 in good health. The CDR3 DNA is TGCGCCAGCAGCCCCCTACGGACTAGCGAAAATGAGCAGTTCTTC. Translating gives CASSPLRTSENEQFF.